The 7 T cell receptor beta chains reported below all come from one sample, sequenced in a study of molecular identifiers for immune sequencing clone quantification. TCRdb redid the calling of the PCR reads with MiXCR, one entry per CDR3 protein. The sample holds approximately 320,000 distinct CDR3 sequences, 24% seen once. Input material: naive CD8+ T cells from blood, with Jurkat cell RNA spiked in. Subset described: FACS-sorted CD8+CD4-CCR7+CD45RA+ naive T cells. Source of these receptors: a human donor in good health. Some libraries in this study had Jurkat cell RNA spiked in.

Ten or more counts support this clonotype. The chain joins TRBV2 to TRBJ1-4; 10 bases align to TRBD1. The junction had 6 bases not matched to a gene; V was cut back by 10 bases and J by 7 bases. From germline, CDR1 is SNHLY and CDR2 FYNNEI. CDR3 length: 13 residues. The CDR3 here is CATLTGGSEKLFF. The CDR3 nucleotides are TGTGCCACCCTGACAGGGGGCTCTGAAAAACTGTTTTTT.

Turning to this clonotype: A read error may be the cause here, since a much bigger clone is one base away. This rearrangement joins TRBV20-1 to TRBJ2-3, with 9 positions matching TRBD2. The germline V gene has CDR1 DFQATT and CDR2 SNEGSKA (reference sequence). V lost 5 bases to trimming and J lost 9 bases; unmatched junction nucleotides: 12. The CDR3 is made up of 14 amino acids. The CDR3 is CSAVIAGALETQYF. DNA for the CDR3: TGCAGTGCTGTTATAGCGGGAGCTTTAGAAACGCAGTATTTT.

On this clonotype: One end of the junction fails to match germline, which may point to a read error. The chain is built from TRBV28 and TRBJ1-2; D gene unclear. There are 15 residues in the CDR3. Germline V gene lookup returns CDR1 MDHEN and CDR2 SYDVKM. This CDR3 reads CASSTLIGSNHGYTF. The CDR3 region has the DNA TGTGCCAGCAGTACCCTAATAGGATCTAACCATGGCTACACCTTC.

CDR3 sequence (DNA): TGTGCCAGCAGCTTAGGTCGGTGGCGGACTGAAGCTTTCTTT. Protein: CASSLGRWRTEAFF. This sequence joins TRBV13 and TRBJ1-1; no clear D gene. Per germline, CDR1 PRHDT and CDR2 FYEKMQ (reference sequence). Trimming stripped 0 bases from V and 5 bases from J, with 10 bases between. The CDR3 has 14 residues.

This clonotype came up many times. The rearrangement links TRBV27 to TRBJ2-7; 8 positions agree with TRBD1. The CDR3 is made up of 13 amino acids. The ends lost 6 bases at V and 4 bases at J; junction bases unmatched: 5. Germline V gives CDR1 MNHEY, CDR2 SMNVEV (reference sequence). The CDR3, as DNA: TGTGCCAGCAGCCAGGGGGCAGCTTACGAGCAGTACTTC. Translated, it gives CASSQGAAYEQYF.

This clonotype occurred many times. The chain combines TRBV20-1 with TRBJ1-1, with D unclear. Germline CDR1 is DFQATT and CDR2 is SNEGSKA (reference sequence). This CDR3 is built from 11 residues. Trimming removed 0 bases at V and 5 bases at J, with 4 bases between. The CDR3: CSARDMTEAFF. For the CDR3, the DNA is TGCAGTGCTAGAGACATGACTGAAGCTTTCTTT.

Here the CDR3 reads CASSPSTGLEDATNEKLFF. DNA of the CDR3: TGTGCCAGCAGCCCCTCGACAGGGCTAGAGGATGCAACTAATGAAAAACTGTTTTTT. The chain combines TRBV5-3 with TRBJ1-4; TRBD1 matches 7 bases. TRBV5-3 is flagged as an ORF with uncertain function. V trimming: 8 bases; J trimming: 0 bases; junction bases outside the gene matches: 19. CDR3 length: 19 residues.